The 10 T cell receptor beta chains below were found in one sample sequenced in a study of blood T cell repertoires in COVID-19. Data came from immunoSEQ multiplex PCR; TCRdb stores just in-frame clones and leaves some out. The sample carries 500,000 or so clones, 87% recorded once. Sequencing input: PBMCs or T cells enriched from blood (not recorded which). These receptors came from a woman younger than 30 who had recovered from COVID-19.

CDR3 loop: CASSLGGTATGNTIYF. CDR3 coding DNA: TGCGCCAGCAGCTTGGGGGGGACAGCTACTGGAAACACCATATATTTT. The chain uses TRBV5-1 and TRBJ1-3, with 7 bases matching TRBD1. J lost 2 bases, V lost 0 bases, and 5 bases had no gene match. The CDR3 loop spans 16 amino acids. Looked up from germline, CDR1 is SGHRS and CDR2 is YFSETQ.

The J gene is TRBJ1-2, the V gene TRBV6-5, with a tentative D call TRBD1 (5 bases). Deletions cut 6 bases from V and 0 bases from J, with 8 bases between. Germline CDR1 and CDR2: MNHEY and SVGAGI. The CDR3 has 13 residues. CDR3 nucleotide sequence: TGTGCCAGCAGAGCGACAGCTAACTATGGCTACACCTTC. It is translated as CASRATANYGYTF.

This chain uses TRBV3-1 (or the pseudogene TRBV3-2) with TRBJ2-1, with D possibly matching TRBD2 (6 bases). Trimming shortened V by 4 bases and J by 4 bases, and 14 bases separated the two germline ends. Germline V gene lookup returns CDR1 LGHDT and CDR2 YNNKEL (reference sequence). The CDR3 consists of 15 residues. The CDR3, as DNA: TGTGCCAGCAGCCCCCCCATTGCGGGATACAATGAGCAGTTCTTC. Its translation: CASSPPIAGYNEQFF.

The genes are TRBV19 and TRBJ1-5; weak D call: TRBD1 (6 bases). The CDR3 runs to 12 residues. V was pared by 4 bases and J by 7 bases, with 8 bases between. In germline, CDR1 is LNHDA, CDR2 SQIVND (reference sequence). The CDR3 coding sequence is TGTGCCAGTAGTAATCAGGGGCAGCCCCAGCATTTT. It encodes CASSNQGQPQHF.

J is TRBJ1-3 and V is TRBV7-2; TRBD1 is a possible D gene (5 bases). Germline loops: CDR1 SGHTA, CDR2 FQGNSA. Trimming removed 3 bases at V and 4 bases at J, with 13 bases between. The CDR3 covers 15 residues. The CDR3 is CASSFGGGSGNTIYF. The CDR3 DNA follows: TGTGCCAGCAGCTTTGGGGGGGGATCAGGAAACACCATATATTTT.

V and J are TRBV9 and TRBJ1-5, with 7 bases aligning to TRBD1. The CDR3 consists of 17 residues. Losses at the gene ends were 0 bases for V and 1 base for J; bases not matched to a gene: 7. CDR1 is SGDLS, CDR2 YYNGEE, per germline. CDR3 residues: CASSVEEGAESNQPQHF. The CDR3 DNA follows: TGTGCCAGCAGCGTAGAAGAGGGGGCGGAAAGCAATCAGCCCCAGCATTTT.

Here the CDR3 reads CASSPMGQGANNEQFF. CDR3 bases: TGTGCCAGCAGCCCCATGGGACAGGGGGCTAACAATGAGCAGTTCTTC. The chain uses TRBV3-1 (or the pseudogene TRBV3-2) and TRBJ2-1, with 12 nucleotides matching TRBD1. This CDR3 is built from 16 residues. J lost 5 bases, V lost 4 bases, and 6 bases had no gene match. Germline lookup yields CDR1 LGHDT and CDR2 YNNKEL (reference sequence).

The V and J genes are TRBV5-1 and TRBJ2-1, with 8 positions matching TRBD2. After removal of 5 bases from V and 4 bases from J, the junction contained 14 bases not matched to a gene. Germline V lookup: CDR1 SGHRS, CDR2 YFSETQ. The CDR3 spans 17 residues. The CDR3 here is CASRLLLGGAGYNEQFF. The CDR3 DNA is TGCGCCAGCAGACTACTTCTCGGGGGGGCCGGGTACAATGAGCAGTTCTTC.

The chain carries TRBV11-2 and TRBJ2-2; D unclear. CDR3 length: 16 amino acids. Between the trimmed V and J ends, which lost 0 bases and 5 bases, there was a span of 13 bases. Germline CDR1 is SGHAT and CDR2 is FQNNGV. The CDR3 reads CASSLDLSTRTGELFF. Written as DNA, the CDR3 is TGTGCCAGCAGCTTAGATCTTAGTACGAGGACCGGGGAGCTGTTTTTT.

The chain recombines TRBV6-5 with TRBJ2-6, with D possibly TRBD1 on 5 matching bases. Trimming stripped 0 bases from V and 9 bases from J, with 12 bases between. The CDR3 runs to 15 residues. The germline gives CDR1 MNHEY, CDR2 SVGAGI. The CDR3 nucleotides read TGTGCCAGCAGTTACTCGAGGCAGGGTGGCAACGTCCTGACTTTC. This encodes CASSYSRQGGNVLTF.